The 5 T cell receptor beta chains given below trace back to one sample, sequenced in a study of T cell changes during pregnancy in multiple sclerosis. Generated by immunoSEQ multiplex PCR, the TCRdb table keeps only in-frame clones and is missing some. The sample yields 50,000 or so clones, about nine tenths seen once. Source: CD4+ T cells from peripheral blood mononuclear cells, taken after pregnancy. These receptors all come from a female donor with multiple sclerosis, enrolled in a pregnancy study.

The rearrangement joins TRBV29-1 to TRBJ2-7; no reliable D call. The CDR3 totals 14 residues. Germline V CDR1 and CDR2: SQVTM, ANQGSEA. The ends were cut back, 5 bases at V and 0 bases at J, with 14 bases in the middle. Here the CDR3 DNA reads TGCAGCGTTATTCAGGCAGGCCTCTCCTACGAGCAGTACTTC. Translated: CSVIQAGLSYEQYF.

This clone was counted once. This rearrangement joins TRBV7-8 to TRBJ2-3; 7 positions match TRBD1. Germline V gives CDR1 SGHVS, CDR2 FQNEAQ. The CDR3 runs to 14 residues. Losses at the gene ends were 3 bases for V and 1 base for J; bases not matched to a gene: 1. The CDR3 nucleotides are TGTGCCAGCAGCTTTACAGGGGGCACAGATACGCAGTATTTT. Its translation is CASSFTGGTDTQYF.

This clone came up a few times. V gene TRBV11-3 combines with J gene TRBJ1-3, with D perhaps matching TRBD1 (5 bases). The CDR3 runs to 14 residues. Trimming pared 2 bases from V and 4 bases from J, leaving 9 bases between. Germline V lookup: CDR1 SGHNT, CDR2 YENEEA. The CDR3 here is CASSLTGWGNTIYF. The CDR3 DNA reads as TGTGCCAGCAGCTTAACAGGTTGGGGAAACACCATATATTTT.

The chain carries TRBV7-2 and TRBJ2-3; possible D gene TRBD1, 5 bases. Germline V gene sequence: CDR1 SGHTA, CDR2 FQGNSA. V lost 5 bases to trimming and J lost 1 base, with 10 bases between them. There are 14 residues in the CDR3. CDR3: CASSVDRRTDTQYF. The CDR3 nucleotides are TGTGCCAGCAGCGTCGACAGACGCACAGATACGCAGTATTTT. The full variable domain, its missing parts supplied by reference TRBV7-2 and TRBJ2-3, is GAGVSQSPSNKVTEKGKDVELRCDPISGHTALYWYRQSLGQGLEFLIYFQGNSAPDKSGLPSDRFSAERTGGSVSTLTIQRTQQEDSAVYLCASSVDRRTDTQYFGPGTRLTVL.

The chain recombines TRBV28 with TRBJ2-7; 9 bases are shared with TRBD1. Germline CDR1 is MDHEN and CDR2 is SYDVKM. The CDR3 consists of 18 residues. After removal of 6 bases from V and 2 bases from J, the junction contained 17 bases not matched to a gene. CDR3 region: CASSAYPFRGQGTYEQYF. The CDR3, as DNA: TGTGCCAGCAGCGCGTATCCCTTCCGGGGACAGGGCACCTACGAGCAGTACTTC.